This TCR beta chain appears in the sequencing data of a study of blood T cell repertoires in COVID-19. Overall study: The origin of the acute and convalescent COVID-19 samples was the United States, Italy and Spain. PBMCs, B-cell-depleted T cells, or T cells were the source of the cDNA or gDNA that made up the material.

The Seattle site enrolled patients during active infection and followed them longitudinally. The CDR3 is 16 residues long. V shed 7 bases and J 7 bases; nucleotides not matched to a gene: 10. Germline V gives CDR1 SNHLY, CDR2 FYNNEI. TCRdb's copy holds only in-frame clones and misses some; the assay was immunoSEQ multiplex PCR. The data show around 71,000 clones, roughly 80% seen once. The rearrangement uses TRBV2 and TRBJ2-7; TRBD2 matches at 16 bases. The source of this sequence is a man aged 30 to 45 with COVID-19, enrolled during active disease. What was sequenced was peripheral blood. Here the CDR3 reads CASKGGTSGRAGEQYF. CDR3 sequence (DNA): TGTGCCAGCAAGGGAGGGACTAGCGGGAGGGCCGGAGAGCAGTACTTC. Variable domain in full (rest from reference TRBV2 and TRBJ2-7): EPEVTQTPSHQVTQMGQEVILRCVPISNHLYFYWYRQILGQKVEFLVSFYNNEISEKSEIFDDQFSVERPDGSNFTLKIRSTKLEDSAMYFCASKGGTSGRAGEQYFGPGTRLTVT.